This record concerns one TCR beta chain sequence. Its specificity is not known. The data belong to a study of T-cell memory formation after mild COVID-19. In the study overall: TCR clusters were largely donor specific.

Study-wide results and caveats: Nothing confirmed that second-wave clones peaking on day 37 were specific for SARS-CoV-2. Cross-reactive memory appears to have joined, as suggested by some responding clones showing up in pre-infection memory.

TCRdb redid the calling of the 5' RACE reads with MiXCR, one entry per CDR3 protein. Altogether about 260,000 distinct CDR3 sequences are present, roughly 8% being singletons, with the ten largest covering around a fifth. V trimming: 6 bases; J trimming: 11 bases; junction bases outside the gene matches: 5. Germline lookup yields CDR1 KGHSH and CDR2 LQKENI. This CDR3 is 14 amino acids long. The chain couples TRBV18 to TRBJ2-1, with TRBD2 identical over 15 bases. This receptor was taken from a man younger than 35 who had mild COVID-19 (a few samples of this study predate the infection). Cell type and time point are not known. Source material: PBMCs or a T cell subset sorted from them (not recorded which). In nucleotides, the CDR3 is TGTGCCAGCTCCGGGACTAGCGGGGGGCTTAAGCAGTTCTTC. Its translation is CASSGTSGGLKQFF.